This entry is about one T cell receptor beta chain. This record belongs to a study of cytomegalovirus exposure and HLA in healthy donors. V lost 7 bases, J lost 1 base, and 12 bases stayed unmatched. The CDR3 sequence is 17 residues long. Germline lookup yields CDR1 MDHEN and CDR2 SYDVKM. The PCR ran on 60 Vbeta and 13 Jbeta primers. Only in-frame clones appear in the TCRdb table, and some are missing; sequencing was by immunoSEQ multiplex PCR. The table shows about 200,000 clones, with around 83% occurring only once. Source material: PBMCs. V usage is TRBV28 and J usage is TRBJ1-5, with 8 nucleotides matching TRBD1. This sequence was found in a girl under 18 in good health and CMV-seronegative. Written as DNA, the CDR3 is TGTGCCAGCACGGAGGGCAGGGGGCGCCGCAGCAATCAGCCCCAGCATTTT. Translated, it gives CASTEGRGRRSNQPQHF.